This TCR beta chain is from a study of a mutant IDH1 vaccine in newly diagnosed glioma. Generated by immunoSEQ multiplex PCR, the TCRdb table keeps only in-frame clones and is missing some. The repertoire includes 60,000 or so clones, around 83% of them detected once, and over 4% sits in the top ten. Study-level findings and limits: Pseudoprogression looked unconnected to shifts in top peripheral T cell clonotypes.

The CDR3 has 14 amino acids. Germline CDR1 is SGHDN and CDR2 is FVKESK. With 2 bases removed from V and 2 bases from J, the gap between germline ends came to 7 bases. Note on this clone: Its target is not known.

Indicated time point: week 23, last vaccination. Each vaccine dose was 300 ug of mutant IDH1 20-mer peptide, with topical imiquimod. The starting material was PBMCs, obtained from a glioma patient whose treatment included an IDH1 peptide vaccine. The rearrangement joins TRBV14 to TRBJ1-3; D not certain. This TCR came from a man aged 25-40 years with glioma. CDR3 protein: CASSQTGTGNTIYF. The DNA for the CDR3 is TGTGCCAGCAGCCAAACGGGGACTGGAAACACCATATATTTT.